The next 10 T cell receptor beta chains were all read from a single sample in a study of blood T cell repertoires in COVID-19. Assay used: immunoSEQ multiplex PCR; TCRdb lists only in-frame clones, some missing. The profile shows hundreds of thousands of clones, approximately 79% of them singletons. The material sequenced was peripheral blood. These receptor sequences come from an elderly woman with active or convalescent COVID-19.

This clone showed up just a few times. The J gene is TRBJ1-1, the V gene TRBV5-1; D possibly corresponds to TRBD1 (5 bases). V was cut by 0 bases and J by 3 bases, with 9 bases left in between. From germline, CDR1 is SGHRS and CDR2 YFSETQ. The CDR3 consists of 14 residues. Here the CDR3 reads CASSLVPGDTEAFF. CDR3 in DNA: TGCGCCAGCAGCTTGGTTCCGGGGGACACTGAAGCTTTCTTT. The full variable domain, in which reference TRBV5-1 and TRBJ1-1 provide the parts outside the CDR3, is KAGVTQTPRYLIKTRGQQVTLSCSPISGHRSVSWYQQTPGQGLQFLFEYFSETQRNKGNFPGRFSGRQFSNSRSEMNVSTLELGDSALYLCASSLVPGDTEAFFGQGTRLTVV.

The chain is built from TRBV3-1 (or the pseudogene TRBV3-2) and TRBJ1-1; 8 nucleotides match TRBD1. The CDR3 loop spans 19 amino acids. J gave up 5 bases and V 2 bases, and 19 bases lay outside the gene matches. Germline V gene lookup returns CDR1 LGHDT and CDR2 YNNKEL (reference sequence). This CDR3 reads CASSQSSGDRNVRDTEAFF. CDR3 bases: TGTGCCAGCAGCCAATCGAGCGGGGACAGGAATGTTAGGGATACTGAAGCTTTCTTT.

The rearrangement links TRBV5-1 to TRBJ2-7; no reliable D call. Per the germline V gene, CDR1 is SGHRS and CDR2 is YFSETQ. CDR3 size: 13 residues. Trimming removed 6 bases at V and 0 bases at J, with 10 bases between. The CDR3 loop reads CASNNPSSYEQYF. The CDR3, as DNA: TGCGCCAGCAACAACCCCAGCTCCTACGAGCAGTACTTC.

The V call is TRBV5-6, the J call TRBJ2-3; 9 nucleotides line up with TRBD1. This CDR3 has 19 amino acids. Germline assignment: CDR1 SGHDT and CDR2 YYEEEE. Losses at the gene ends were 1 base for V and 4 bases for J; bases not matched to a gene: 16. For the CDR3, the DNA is TGTGCCAGCAGCTTGTCAGGGATCAGGGGACAGGGCATCTCAGATACGCAGTATTTT. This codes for CASSLSGIRGQGISDTQYF.

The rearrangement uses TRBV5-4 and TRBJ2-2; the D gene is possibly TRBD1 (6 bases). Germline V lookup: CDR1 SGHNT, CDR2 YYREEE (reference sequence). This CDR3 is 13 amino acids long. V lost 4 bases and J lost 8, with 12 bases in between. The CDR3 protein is CASSRRGEGELFF. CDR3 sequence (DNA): TGTGCCAGCAGCCGCAGGGGTGAGGGGGAGCTGTTTTTT. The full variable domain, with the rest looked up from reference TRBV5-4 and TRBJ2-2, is ETGVTQSPTHLIKTRGQQVTLRCSSQSGHNTVSWYQQALGQGPQFIFQYYREEENGRGNFPPRFSGLQFPNYSSELNVNALELDDSALYLCASSRRGEGELFFGEGSRLTVL.

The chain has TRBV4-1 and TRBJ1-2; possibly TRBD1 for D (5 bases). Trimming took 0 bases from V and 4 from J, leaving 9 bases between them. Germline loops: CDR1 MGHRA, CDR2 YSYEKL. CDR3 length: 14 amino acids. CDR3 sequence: CASSQDQGTYGYTF. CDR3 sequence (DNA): TGCGCCAGCAGCCAAGACCAGGGAACCTATGGCTACACCTTC.

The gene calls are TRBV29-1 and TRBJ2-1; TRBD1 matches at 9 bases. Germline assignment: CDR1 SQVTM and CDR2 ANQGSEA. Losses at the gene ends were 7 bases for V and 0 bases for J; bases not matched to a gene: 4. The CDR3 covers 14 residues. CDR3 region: CSASGQGSYNEQFF. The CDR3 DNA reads TGCAGCGCTTCGGGACAGGGCTCCTACAATGAGCAGTTCTTC.

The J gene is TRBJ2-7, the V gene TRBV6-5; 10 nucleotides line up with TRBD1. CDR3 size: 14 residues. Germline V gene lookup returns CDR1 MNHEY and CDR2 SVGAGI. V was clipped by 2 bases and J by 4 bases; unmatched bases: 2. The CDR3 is CASSYLGQGYEQYF. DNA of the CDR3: TGTGCCAGCAGTTACCTGGGACAGGGGTACGAGCAGTACTTC.

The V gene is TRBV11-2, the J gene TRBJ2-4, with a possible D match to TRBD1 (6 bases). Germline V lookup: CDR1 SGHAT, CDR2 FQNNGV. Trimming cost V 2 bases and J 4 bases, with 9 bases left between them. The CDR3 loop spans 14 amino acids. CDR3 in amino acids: CASSLQGLKNIQYF. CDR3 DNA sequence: TGTGCCAGCAGCTTACAGGGGTTAAAAAACATTCAGTACTTC.

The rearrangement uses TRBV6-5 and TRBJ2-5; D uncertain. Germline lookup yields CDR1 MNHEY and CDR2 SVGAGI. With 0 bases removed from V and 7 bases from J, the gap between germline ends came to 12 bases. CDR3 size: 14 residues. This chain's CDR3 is CASSYSTGPRTQYF. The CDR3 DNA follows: TGTGCCAGCAGTTACTCAACGGGTCCTCGGACCCAGTACTTC.